The clone carrying this TCR beta chain has a single count. Its antigen is not identified. The sample originates from a study of cytomegalovirus exposure and HLA in healthy donors. Study-wide points: According to an earlier analysis, most TCR beta V segments yielded productive rearrangements about 90% or about 30% of the time.

The PCR had 60 Vbeta and 13 Jbeta primers. Sequencing used immunoSEQ multiplex PCR; TCRdb keeps in-frame clones, though not all of them. The data hold hundreds of thousands of clones, with around four fifths observed a single time. Germline-derived CDR1 and CDR2 are LGHNA and YSLEER. CDR3 length: 15 amino acids. V dropped 4 bases and J dropped 4; count of bases not matched to a gene: 6. The receptor was derived from a woman aged 40 to 50 in good health and CMV-seronegative. V and J are TRBV4-3 and TRBJ1-2, with 10 bases that match TRBD1. Sequencing was performed on PBMCs. This CDR3 reads CASSLARTGGYGYTF. The CDR3 region has the DNA TGCGCCAGCAGCCTCGCCCGGACAGGGGGCTATGGCTACACCTTC.